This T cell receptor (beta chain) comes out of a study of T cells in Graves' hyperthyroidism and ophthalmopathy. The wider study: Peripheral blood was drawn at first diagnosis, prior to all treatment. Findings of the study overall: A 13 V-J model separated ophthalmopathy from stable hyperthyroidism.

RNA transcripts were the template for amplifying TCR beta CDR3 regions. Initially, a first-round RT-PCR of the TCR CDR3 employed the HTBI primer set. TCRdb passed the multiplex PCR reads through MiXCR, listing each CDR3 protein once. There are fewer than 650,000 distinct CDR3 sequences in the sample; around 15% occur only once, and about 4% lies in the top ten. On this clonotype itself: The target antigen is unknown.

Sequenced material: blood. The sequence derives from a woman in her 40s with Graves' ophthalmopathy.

The CDR3 sequence is CASSQVQGGVSPLHF. CDR3 coding DNA: TGCGCCAGCAGCCAAGTTCAGGGAGGAGTCTCACCCCTCCACTTT. The V and J genes are TRBV4-1 and TRBJ1-6, with a tentative D call TRBD1 (5 bases). The CDR3 runs 15 residues. The germline V gene has CDR1 MGHRA and CDR2 YSYEKL. The V end lost 1 base, the J end lost 10 bases, and 14 bases lay between the germline ends.